The clone carrying this T cell receptor beta chain was recorded many times. Its antigen is unidentified. Regarding time point: persistent/refractory GD, antithyroid drugs over 5 years with positive TRAb. Generation of the TCR library employed RNA extracted from PBMCs. The entry originates in a study of regulatory T cells in long-lasting Graves disease. The study's findings and limits: Persistent-disease Graves' patients showed less TCR diversity than new cases.

Relying on iRepertoire HTBI primers and Arm-PCR of CDR3 regions, the team built TCR beta libraries. TCRdb passed the multiplex PCR reads through MiXCR, listing each CDR3 protein once. The data show 400,000 to 500,000 distinct CDR3 sequences, around a fifth seen once. This CDR3 contains 14 residues. Trimming shortened V by 8 bases and J by 2 bases, and 13 bases separated the two germline ends. From germline, CDR1 is MDHEN and CDR2 SYDVKM. The chain is built from TRBV28 and TRBJ2-4, with D possibly TRBD1 on 6 matching bases. The sample in question was peripheral blood mononuclear cells (PBMCs), obtained when the disease was refractory, from a patient treated with antithyroid drugs. The receptor's source is a female donor with Graves disease. CDR3 DNA sequence: TGTGCCAGCCAACGAGGGGGATCCAAAAACATTCAGTACTTC. Translated: CASQRGGSKNIQYF.